The 32 T cell receptor beta chains below all came from one sample that was sequenced in a study of identical twins. TCRdb independently ran MiXCR on the 5' RACE reads; one entry per CDR3 protein. The sample lists 420,000 or so distinct CDR3 sequences, approximately 17% seen once, with 12% in the top ten. The sequenced material came from naive T cells sorted from blood. The receptors were gathered from a middle-aged man in good health.

This clonotype has just a few counts. Here the CDR3 reads CASSLPQGNTEAFF. The CDR3 nucleotides read TGCGCCAGCAGCCTCCCACAGGGTAACACTGAAGCTTTCTTT. The rearrangement uses TRBV5-1 and TRBJ1-1; TRBD1 might be the D (6 bases). Germline V lookup: CDR1 SGHRS, CDR2 YFSETQ. The V end was cut by 4 bases, the J end by 2 bases, with 12 bases between. The CDR3 length is 14 residues. Variable domain in full (rest from reference TRBV5-1 and TRBJ1-1): KAGVTQTPRYLIKTRGQQVTLSCSPISGHRSVSWYQQTPGQGLQFLFEYFSETQRNKGNFPGRFSGRQFSNSRSEMNVSTLELGDSALYLCASSLPQGNTEAFFGQGTRLTVV.

There are many counts of this clonotype. The chain uses TRBV6-2 or TRBV6-3 and TRBJ2-1; TRBD1 matches 7 bases. J lost 9 bases, V lost 6 bases, and 8 bases had no gene match. Per the germline V gene, CDR1 is MNHEY and CDR2 is SVGEGT. The CDR3 totals 13 residues. The CDR3 region has the DNA TGTGCCAGCAGACGACAGGGCCCCCCTGAGCAGTTCTTC. It encodes CASRRQGPPEQFF.

This clonotype was counted between two and nine times. The chain carries TRBV4-1 and TRBJ1-1, with D perhaps matching TRBD1 (5 bases). Deletions cut 7 bases from V and 4 bases from J, with 19 bases between. CDR3 size: 15 residues. Germline V CDR1 and CDR2: MGHRA, YSYEKL. CDR3 sequence reads: CASTRDGQGGTEAFF. The CDR3 DNA is TGCGCCAGCACCCGGGATGGTCAGGGCGGCACTGAAGCTTTCTTT.

This clonotype has a handful of counts. The CDR3 here is CASLPNTGSYNEQFF. The CDR3 DNA is TGCGCCAGCCTCCCCAACACAGGATCCTACAATGAGCAGTTCTTC. This rearrangement joins TRBV5-1 to TRBJ2-1; the D gene is possibly TRBD1 (5 bases). The V gene's germline CDR1 is SGHRS and CDR2 YFSETQ. V gave up 7 bases and J gave up 1 base, with 15 bases separating them. The CDR3 has 15 amino acids.

V gene TRBV29-1 combines with J gene TRBJ2-5; a possible D gene is TRBD1 (6 bases). There are 13 residues in the CDR3. Germline values: CDR1 SQVTM, CDR2 ANQGSEA. The V gene lost 7 bases and the J gene lost 2 bases, with 14 bases spanning the gap. DNA for the CDR3: TGCAGCGGATCCAGGACAGTTCAAGAGACCCAGTACTTC. It is translated as CSGSRTVQETQYF.

This clonotype was seen repeatedly, ten times or more. The gene calls are TRBV20-1 and TRBJ2-3; D remains unclear. V was pared by 3 bases and J by 4 bases, with 11 bases between. CDR1 and CDR2 from the germline V gene are DFQATT and SNEGSKA (reference sequence). The CDR3 has 13 amino acids. CDR3 DNA sequence: TGCAGTGCTAGGGGTGTGGCCGCAGATACGCAGTATTTT. Its protein is CSARGVAADTQYF.

Only a few counts were recorded for this clonotype. In DNA form, the CDR3 reads TGTGCCAGCAGCGTAGGGAACAGGGGGCTGCTGGGGAACACTGAAGCTTTCTTT. This gives the protein CASSVGNRGLLGNTEAFF. The rearrangement links TRBV9 to TRBJ1-1, with 9 bases aligning to TRBD1. CDR1 and CDR2 from the germline V gene are SGDLS and YYNGEE. J lost 1 base, V lost 0 bases, and 10 bases had no gene match. The CDR3 loop spans 18 amino acids.

The chain employs TRBV6-2 or TRBV6-3 and TRBJ2-1; TRBD2 agrees at 8 bases. Germline lookup yields CDR1 MNHEY and CDR2 SVGEGT. The CDR3 contains 15 residues. The V and J ends lost 0 bases and 7 bases, in that order; junction bases with no gene match: 5. In DNA, the CDR3 is TGTGCCAGCAGTTACTCGTCGGGAGGGGTAAATGAGCAGTTCTTC. This sequence encodes CASSYSSGGVNEQFF.

The chain employs TRBV30 and TRBJ2-7; D perhaps matches TRBD2 (5 bases). CDR1 and CDR2 from the germline V gene are GTSNPN and SVGIG (reference sequence). This CDR3 contains 12 residues. V lost 4 bases and J 2 bases, leaving 9 bases between the germline ends. The chain's CDR3 is CAWTPGTYEQYF. Here the CDR3 DNA reads TGTGCCTGGACTCCCGGGACCTACGAGCAGTACTTC. The full variable domain, rest sourced from reference TRBV30 and TRBJ2-7, is SQTIHQWPATLVQPVGSPLSLECTVEGTSNPNLYWYRQAAGRGLQLLFYSVGIGQISSEVPQNLSASRPQDRQFILSSKKLLLSDSGFYLCAWTPGTYEQYFGPGTRLTVT.

This clonotype was seen only a few times. The chain carries TRBV15 and TRBJ2-7; TRBD2 matches 7 bases. V lost 0 bases and J lost 0; bases outside the gene matches: 5. There are 16 residues in the CDR3. CDR1 LNHNV and CDR2 YYDKDF come from the germline V gene (reference sequence). CDR3: CATSREVGGSSYEQYF. CDR3 DNA: TGTGCCACCAGCAGAGAGGTGGGCGGGAGCTCCTACGAGCAGTACTTC.

In this sample, this clonotype turned up many times. The chain couples TRBV20-1 to TRBJ2-1; D is perhaps TRBD2 (5 bases). The length of the CDR3 is 13 residues. The V end lost 8 bases, the J end lost 7 bases, and 18 bases lay between the germline ends. Looked up from germline, CDR1 is DFQATT and CDR2 is SNEGSKA (reference sequence). The CDR3 protein is CSPSPEARNEQFF. The CDR3 bases are TGCAGTCCCAGCCCGGAGGCCAGGAATGAGCAGTTCTTC.

The chain combines TRBV15 with TRBJ2-5; the match to TRBD1 covers 10 bases. V shed 2 bases, J shed 5 bases, and the junction held 8 bases outside the gene matches. There are 16 residues in the CDR3. Germline CDR1 reads LNHNV; CDR2 reads YYDKDF (reference sequence). CDR3 residues: CATSRSRQGAGETQYF. CDR3 coding DNA: TGTGCCACCAGCAGATCCCGACAGGGGGCGGGGGAGACCCAGTACTTC.

V is TRBV2 and J is TRBJ2-5; 10 bases fit TRBD2. The CDR3 totals 14 residues. Germline-derived CDR1 and CDR2 are SNHLY and FYNNEI. The trim removed 4 bases at V and 5 bases at J, leaving 4 bases unmatched. The CDR3 DNA is TGTGCCAGCAGTGTTAGGACTAGCGGTGAGACCCAGTACTTC. Translated: CASSVRTSGETQYF.

The CDR3: CSVEGPQPSLGGPLFF. In DNA form, the CDR3 reads TGCAGCGTTGAGGGGCCACAACCCTCTTTAGGGGGCCCCTTGTTCTTC. The J gene is TRBJ2-1, the V gene TRBV29-1; 7 positions agree with TRBD1. CDR3 length equals 16 residues. The junction had 23 bases not matched to a gene; V was cut back by 3 bases and J by 15 bases. Germline assignment: CDR1 SQVTM and CDR2 ANQGSEA.

This clonotype was seen repeatedly, ten times or more. V and J are TRBV25-1 and TRBJ2-7, with D tentatively TRBD2 (6 bases). Per the germline V gene, CDR1 is MGHDK and CDR2 is SYGVNS. Trimming shortened V by 1 base and J by 5 bases, and 9 bases separated the two germline ends. The CDR3 contains 13 residues. In nucleotides, the CDR3 is TGTGCCAGCAGTGAATTGGAGGGCCACGAGCAGTACTTC. It specifies CASSELEGHEQYF.

V is TRBV7-9 and J is TRBJ2-1; no firm D call. The CDR3 spans 12 residues. V lost 5 bases and J lost 7, with 9 bases in between. Germline V gene lookup returns CDR1 SEHNR and CDR2 FQNEAQ (reference sequence). The DNA for the CDR3 is TGTGCCAGCAGCCCCACTTTAAATGAGCAGTTCTTC. As protein: CASSPTLNEQFF.

This clonotype appeared a few times. The rearrangement joins TRBV29-1 to TRBJ2-5; 8 positions agree with TRBD1. The ends lost 8 bases at V and 2 bases at J; junction bases unmatched: 4. The CDR3 consists of 12 residues. CDR1 and CDR2 (germline): SQVTM, ANQGSEA. The CDR3 nucleotides read TGCAGCATCGACAGGGGACAAGAGACCCAGTACTTC. This codes for CSIDRGQETQYF. Using reference TRBV29-1 and TRBJ2-5 for the parts outside the CDR3, the full variable domain is SAVISQKPSRDICQRGTSLTIQCQVDSQVTMMFWYRQQPGQSLTLIATANQGSEATYESGFVIDKFPISRPNLTFSTLTVSNMSPEDSSIYLCSIDRGQETQYFGPGTRLLVL.

This clonotype was seen at least ten times. The genes are TRBV7-2 and TRBJ2-7; 9 bases map to TRBD1. CDR3 length: 15 residues. The J segment lost 3 bases and the V segment lost 4 bases, leaving 7 bases of the junction unmatched. Looked up from germline, CDR1 is SGHTA and CDR2 is FQGNSA. The CDR3 DNA is TGTGCCAGCAGCTATTACGGACAGGGGAACTACGAGCAGTACTTC. This encodes CASSYYGQGNYEQYF.

This clonotype showed up many times. The V and J genes are TRBV12-3 or TRBV12-4 and TRBJ2-7; D might be TRBD1 or TRBD2, each matching 5 bases. V lost 5 bases and J lost 0, with 14 bases in between. This CDR3 spans 15 amino acids. CDR3 region: CASSDSGFTSYEQYF. The CDR3 nucleotides read TGTGCCAGCAGTGACAGCGGTTTTACCTCCTACGAGCAGTACTTC.

The table lists this clonotype with a few counts. The CDR3 loop is CASSITGGKNTGELFF. The CDR3 DNA reads as TGTGCCAGCAGCATAACGGGCGGGAAGAACACCGGGGAGCTGTTTTTT. The chain recombines TRBV9 with TRBJ2-2; D is perhaps TRBD2 (6 bases). V dropped 4 bases and J dropped 1 base, with 14 bases sitting between them. The germline V gene encodes CDR1 SGDLS and CDR2 YYNGEE. This CDR3 has 16 amino acids.

The chain is built from TRBV15 and TRBJ2-5; D may be TRBD2 (6 bases). V shed 2 bases and J shed 4 bases, with 17 bases lying between them. Germline assignment: CDR1 LNHNV and CDR2 YYDKDF (reference sequence). This CDR3 contains 16 residues. The DNA of the CDR3 is TGTGCCACCAGCAGATCCTGGGGAGGAGGGGCAGAGACCCAGTACTTC. Protein product: CATSRSWGGGAETQYF.

This sequence joins TRBV20-1 and TRBJ1-5; 7 bases are shared with TRBD1. Germline V CDR1 and CDR2: DFQATT, SNEGSKA (reference sequence). The junction had 8 bases not matched to a gene; V was cut back by 6 bases and J by 0 bases. CDR3 length: 15 residues. The CDR3 DNA sequence: TGCAGTGCCGCCAGGGGGTCTGATAGCAATCAGCCCCAGCATTTT. Protein product: CSAARGSDSNQPQHF.

In this sample, this clonotype turned up many times. The V gene is TRBV29-1, the J gene TRBJ2-7, with D possibly matching TRBD1 (7 bases). CDR3 length: 11 amino acids. The germline V and J ends were trimmed by 6 bases and 3 bases, with 9 bases remaining between them. From germline, CDR1 is SQVTM and CDR2 ANQGSEA. CDR3 loop: CSVQGGYEQYF. CDR3 nucleotides: TGCAGCGTCCAGGGGGGCTACGAGCAGTACTTC.

This clonotype was seen at least ten times. The chain recombines TRBV20-1 with TRBJ2-7; D is unclear. This CDR3 has 13 residues. Germline V CDR1 and CDR2: DFQATT, SNEGSKA (reference sequence). The V end lost 3 bases, the J end lost 1 base, and 10 bases lay between the germline ends. CDR3 amino acids: CSASRVTSYEQYF. The CDR3 coding sequence is TGCAGTGCTAGCCGGGTAACGTCCTACGAGCAGTACTTC.

The chain couples TRBV10-3 to TRBJ2-2; D ambiguous. With 6 bases removed from V and 2 bases from J, the gap between germline ends came to 7 bases. This CDR3 comprises 13 residues. Germline V gene data show CDR1 as ENHRY and CDR2 as SYGVKD. CDR3 protein: CAISDLNTGELFF. The CDR3 DNA reads as TGTGCCATCAGCGACCTTAACACCGGGGAGCTGTTTTTT.

This clonotype was observed a few times. V gene TRBV4-3 combines with J gene TRBJ2-3, with 9 bases aligning to TRBD2. Germline V gene sequence: CDR1 LGHNA, CDR2 YSLEER. The J segment lost 9 bases and the V segment lost 3 bases, leaving 10 bases of the junction unmatched. There are 15 residues in the CDR3. The CDR3 DNA sequence: TGCGCCAGCAGCCATCGCGGGGGGGCACATCGGACGCAGTATTTT. Translated, it gives CASSHRGGAHRTQYF.

This clonotype has just one count. The chain combines TRBV6-6 with TRBJ2-3; 8 nucleotides line up with TRBD2. Per the germline V gene, CDR1 is MNHNY and CDR2 is SVGAGI (reference sequence). CDR3 length: 13 amino acids. The DNA of the CDR3 is TGTGCGGCCAGGCGGGGGGGCACAGATACGCAGTATTTT. Its translation: CAARRGGTDTQYF.

This clonotype was detected ten times or more. The rearrangement joins TRBV5-1 to TRBJ2-6, with a tentative D call TRBD2 (5 bases). The CDR3 runs to 17 residues. Trimming pared 9 bases from V and 0 bases from J, leaving 19 bases between. CDR1 SGHRS and CDR2 YFSETQ come from the germline V gene. The CDR3 nucleotides read TGCGCCATCCAAAACCGCGGGTTGAGCTCTGGGGCCAACGTCCTGACTTTC. Amino acid sequence: CAIQNRGLSSGANVLTF.

V usage is TRBV7-2 and J usage is TRBJ2-5, with a possible D match to TRBD2 (6 bases). CDR1 is SGHTA and CDR2 is FQGNSA in the germline V gene. V lost 1 base to trimming and J lost 2 bases, with 17 bases between them. This CDR3 has 17 amino acids. CDR3 region: CASSLGPRASGQETQYF. CDR3 in DNA: TGTGCCAGCAGCTTAGGTCCTAGGGCGAGCGGGCAAGAGACCCAGTACTTC.

The table lists this clonotype with many counts. The chain recombines TRBV10-2 with TRBJ2-7; TRBD2 is a possible D gene (5 bases). CDR1 and CDR2 (germline): WSHSY, SAAADI. The length of the CDR3 is 13 residues. Trimming took off 3 bases at V and 5 bases at J, with 11 bases between the two ends. The CDR3, as DNA: TGCGCCAGCAGTGATGGGAGATTAGACGAGCAGTACTTC. Translating gives CASSDGRLDEQYF.

This clonotype was found a few times. This CDR3 reads CSARETPREQFF. CDR3 sequence (DNA): TGCAGTGCTAGAGAGACACCCCGAGAACAGTTCTTC. The chain links TRBV20-1 to TRBJ2-1; D gene ambiguous. Germline CDR1 and CDR2: DFQATT and SNEGSKA (reference sequence). This CDR3 is built from 12 residues. The V and J ends lost 0 bases and 13 bases respectively, with 13 bases between them.

V gene TRBV5-1 combines with J gene TRBJ2-5, with TRBD2 matching over 13 bases. The V segment lost 4 bases and the J segment 4 bases; nucleotides outside the gene matches: 7. CDR3 length equals 16 residues. CDR1 and CDR2 (germline): SGHRS, YFSETQ. CDR3 region: CASSRTRTSGGETQYF. The CDR3 region has the DNA TGCGCCAGCAGCCGAACTCGGACTAGCGGGGGAGAGACCCAGTACTTC.